This T cell receptor beta chain was sequenced in a study of cytomegalovirus exposure and HLA in healthy donors. In the PCR, 60 Vbeta and 13 Jbeta primers were used. Clones were sequenced by immunoSEQ multiplex PCR, and TCRdb holds only the in-frame ones, with some missing. The repertoire has fewer than 200,000 clones, 82% of them found once; the top ten carry approximately 12%. The CDR3 length is 15 residues. V trimming: 8 bases; J trimming: 4 bases; junction bases outside the gene matches: 14. Germline V gene data show CDR1 as LNHNV and CDR2 as YYDKDF (reference sequence). Sequencing used PBMCs. This receptor was taken from a man aged 50-60 years in good health and CMV-seropositive. V is TRBV15 and J is TRBJ2-7, with 7 nucleotides matching TRBD2. The CDR3 nucleotides are TGTGCCACCCGTGCCGAAGACACGGGAGGATACGAGCAGTACTTC. It encodes CATRAEDTGGYEQYF.